This is a list of T cell receptor beta chains from one sample in a study of T cells in Graves' hyperthyroidism and ophthalmopathy. A single record per CDR3 protein comes from TCRdb applying MiXCR to the multiplex PCR reads. Of over 700,000 distinct CDR3 sequences in the sample, approximately 40% are singletons; the top ten hold around 30%. Source material: blood. Receptor source: a woman aged 40 to 50 with Graves' hyperthyroidism. CDR3s include the opening cysteine and the closing phenylalanine or tryptophan. The D gene is left open where the match is weak. The size field is filled for only some rows; it gives once, few, many or a size class.

J gene: TRBJ1-4
clone size: few
D gene: .
V gene: TRBV19
CDR3 protein: CASSIRAAGEKLFF
CDR3 DNA: TGTGCCAGTAGTATACGGGCGGCGGGGGAAAAACTGTTTTTT

J gene: TRBJ1-1
clone size: many
D gene: .
V gene: TRBV6-6
CDR3 protein: CASSYGTARAF
CDR3 DNA: TGTGCCAGCAGTTACGGTACGGCCAGAGCGTTT

J gene: TRBJ2-7
clone size: .
D gene: .
V gene: TRBV7-9
CDR3 protein: CASSLDAIPRTQGSYEQYF
CDR3 DNA: TGTGCCAGCAGCTTAGATGCAATTCCACGGACACAGGGCTCCTACGAGCAGTACTTC

J gene: TRBJ1-4
clone size: .
D gene: .
V gene: TRBV6-5
CDR3 protein: CASSSPREGKLFF
CDR3 DNA: TGTGCCAGCAGTTCCCCAAGAGAGGGAAAACTGTTTTTT

J gene: TRBJ1-2
clone size: .
D gene: .
V gene: TRBV5-4
CDR3 protein: CASSLVGDYGYTF
CDR3 DNA: TGTGCCAGCAGCTTGGTGGGAGACTATGGCTACACCTTC

J gene: TRBJ1-5
clone size: .
D gene: TRBD1
V gene: TRBV5-1
CDR3 protein: CASSSGTGEKQPQHF
CDR3 DNA: TGCGCCAGCAGCTCCGGGACAGGGGAGAAGCAGCCCCAGCATTTT

J gene: TRBJ1-2
clone size: few
D gene: TRBD1
V gene: TRBV20-1
CDR3 protein: CSAREGAGQGANYGYTF
CDR3 DNA: TGCAGTGCTAGAGAGGGCGCGGGACAGGGGGCAAACTATGGCTACACCTTC

J gene: TRBJ1-2
clone size: .
D gene: TRBD1
V gene: TRBV19
CDR3 protein: CASSPRDRDDYGYTF
CDR3 DNA: TGTGCCAGTAGTCCCCGGGACAGGGATGACTATGGCTACACCTTC

J gene: TRBJ2-3
clone size: .
D gene: TRBD2
V gene: TRBV29-1
CDR3 protein: CSVAGLAGGEDTQYF
CDR3 DNA: TGCAGCGTTGCAGGACTAGCGGGAGGGGAGGATACGCAGTATTTT

J gene: TRBJ1-3
clone size: few
D gene: .
V gene: TRBV6-5
CDR3 protein: CASSYGASGGNTIYF
CDR3 DNA: TGTGCCAGCAGCTACGGGGCCTCTGGCGGAAACACCATATATTTT

J gene: TRBJ1-1
clone size: many
D gene: .
V gene: TRBV19
CDR3 protein: CASSVGGAFTEAFF
CDR3 DNA: TGTGCCAGTAGTGTGGGGGGCGCGTTCACTGAAGCTTTCTTT

J gene: TRBJ1-2
clone size: many
D gene: .
V gene: TRBV19
CDR3 protein: CASRQENYGYTF
CDR3 DNA: TGTGCCAGTAGACAGGAGAACTATGGCTACACCTTC

J gene: TRBJ1-1
clone size: .
D gene: .
V gene: TRBV24-1
CDR3 protein: CASWETGFNTEAFF
CDR3 DNA: TGTGCCAGCTGGGAAACGGGCTTCAACACTGAAGCTTTCTTT

J gene: TRBJ1-3
clone size: .
D gene: .
V gene: TRBV7-2
CDR3 protein: CASSLRAPGNTIYF
CDR3 DNA: TGTGCCAGCAGCTTAAGGGCGCCCGGAAACACCATATATTTT

J gene: TRBJ2-7
clone size: few
D gene: TRBD2
V gene: TRBV6-2/TRBV6-3
CDR3 protein: CASRAGTNHYEQYF
CDR3 DNA: TGTGCCAGCAGAGCTGGGACTAACCACTACGAGCAGTACTTC

J gene: TRBJ2-7
clone size: many
D gene: .
V gene: TRBV29-1
CDR3 protein: CSVLAPRSSYEQYF
CDR3 DNA: TGCAGCGTATTAGCCCCCCGATCGTCCTACGAGCAGTACTTC

J gene: TRBJ1-1
clone size: many
D gene: .
V gene: TRBV19
CDR3 protein: CASSITQLGTEAFF
CDR3 DNA: TGTGCCAGTAGTATCACGCAGTTAGGCACTGAAGCTTTCTTT

J gene: TRBJ1-2
clone size: .
D gene: .
V gene: TRBV7-9
CDR3 protein: CASSLILGFLGYTF
CDR3 DNA: TGTGCCAGCAGCTTAATATTGGGATTTCTTGGCTACACCTTC

J gene: TRBJ1-5
clone size: few
D gene: .
V gene: TRBV4-3
CDR3 protein: CASSQDAGTHQPQHF
CDR3 DNA: TGCGCCAGCAGCCAAGACGCAGGGACACATCAGCCCCAGCATTTT

J gene: TRBJ2-7
clone size: .
D gene: TRBD2
V gene: TRBV20-1
CDR3 protein: CSASHRGLASSHEQYF
CDR3 DNA: TGCAGTGCCTCCCACAGGGGACTAGCTTCCTCCCACGAGCAGTACTTC

J gene: TRBJ1-2
clone size: few
D gene: TRBD1
V gene: TRBV6-5
CDR3 protein: CASRLGTAESNYGYTF
CDR3 DNA: TGTGCCAGCAGGCTCGGGACAGCTGAATCTAACTATGGCTACACCTTC

J gene: TRBJ1-6
clone size: many
D gene: .
V gene: TRBV25-1
CDR3 protein: CASSEPTGHYSPLHF
CDR3 DNA: TGTGCCAGCAGTGAACCGACAGGACATTATTCACCCCTCCACTTT

J gene: TRBJ1-2
clone size: many
D gene: .
V gene: TRBV12-3/TRBV12-4
CDR3 protein: CASSRGRADGYTF
CDR3 DNA: TGTGCCAGCAGTCGGGGGAGGGCGGATGGCTACACCTTC

J gene: TRBJ2-5
clone size: few
D gene: .
V gene: TRBV4-1
CDR3 protein: CASSQVFAGETQYF
CDR3 DNA: TGCGCCAGCAGCCAAGTATTCGCAGGGGAGACCCAGTACTTC

J gene: TRBJ1-6
clone size: many
D gene: .
V gene: TRBV20-1
CDR3 protein: CSARLGTNNSPLHF
CDR3 DNA: TGCAGTGCTAGGCTCGGGACAAATAATTCACCCCTCCACTTT

J gene: TRBJ1-2
clone size: many
D gene: .
V gene: TRBV9
CDR3 protein: CASSTRDGYGYTF
CDR3 DNA: TGTGCCAGCAGTACCCGGGATGGCTATGGCTACACCTTC

J gene: TRBJ2-2
clone size: .
D gene: .
V gene: TRBV9
CDR3 protein: CASSVGGLVTGELFF
CDR3 DNA: TGTGCCAGCAGCGTCGGGGGGCTTGTCACCGGGGAGCTGTTTTTT

J gene: TRBJ1-5
clone size: .
D gene: .
V gene: TRBV10-3
CDR3 protein: CAISPNFNQPQHF
CDR3 DNA: TGTGCCATCAGTCCTAATTTCAATCAGCCCCAGCATTTT

J gene: TRBJ1-3
clone size: many
D gene: .
V gene: TRBV20-1
CDR3 protein: CSASDGSGNTIYF
CDR3 DNA: TGCAGTGCCAGTGACGGCTCTGGAAACACCATATATTTT

J gene: TRBJ2-5
clone size: few
D gene: TRBD2
V gene: TRBV20-1
CDR3 protein: CSATPVVAGYQGTQYF
CDR3 DNA: TGCAGTGCTACCCCTGTGGTAGCGGGGTACCAAGGGACCCAGTACTTC

J gene: TRBJ1-6
clone size: many
D gene: .
V gene: TRBV2
CDR3 protein: CASSVLLTSGGGGSPLHF
CDR3 DNA: TGTGCCAGCAGTGTCCTTCTTACGTCCGGGGGCGGAGGTTCACCCCTCCACTTT

J gene: TRBJ1-2
clone size: many
D gene: TRBD1
V gene: TRBV7-9
CDR3 protein: CASLRQGANYGYTF
CDR3 DNA: TGTGCCAGCTTGAGACAGGGGGCAAACTATGGCTACACCTTC

J gene: TRBJ2-6
clone size: many
D gene: .
V gene: TRBV7-9
CDR3 protein: CASSLPGTAYSGANVLTF
CDR3 DNA: TGTGCCAGCAGCTTACCTGGGACGGCGTACTCTGGGGCCAACGTCCTGACTTTC

J gene: TRBJ1-2
clone size: many
D gene: TRBD1
V gene: TRBV7-8
CDR3 protein: CASSLDQPGTGGGYTF
CDR3 DNA: TGTGCCAGCAGCTTAGACCAACCCGGGACAGGGGGAGGCTACACCTTC

J gene: TRBJ1-5
clone size: many
D gene: TRBD1
V gene: TRBV12-3/TRBV12-4
CDR3 protein: CASRIQGQPQHF
CDR3 DNA: TGTGCCAGCAGGATACAGGGGCAGCCCCAGCATTTT

J gene: TRBJ2-7
clone size: few
D gene: .
V gene: TRBV29-1
CDR3 protein: CSVAFGTSYEQYF
CDR3 DNA: TGCAGCGTCGCGTTCGGGACCTCGTACGAGCAGTACTTC

J gene: TRBJ2-3
clone size: once
D gene: .
V gene: TRBV29-1
CDR3 protein: CSASRLPSTDTQYF
CDR3 DNA: TGCAGTGCTAGTCGACTACCCTCCACAGATACGCAGTATTTT

J gene: TRBJ1-2
clone size: few
D gene: TRBD1
V gene: TRBV5-1
CDR3 protein: CASSPQGVNGYTF
CDR3 DNA: TGCGCCAGCAGCCCGCAGGGGGTGAATGGCTACACCTTC

J gene: TRBJ1-5
clone size: many
D gene: TRBD1
V gene: TRBV19
CDR3 protein: CATRPQGAADQPQHF
CDR3 DNA: TGTGCCACCCGACCACAGGGGGCGGCCGATCAGCCCCAGCATTTT

J gene: TRBJ2-1
clone size: .
D gene: TRBD2
V gene: TRBV2
CDR3 protein: CASSEKLAGTYNEQFF
CDR3 DNA: TGTGCCAGCAGTGAGAAACTAGCGGGGACTTACAATGAGCAGTTCTTC

J gene: TRBJ2-6
clone size: .
D gene: .
V gene: TRBV10-3
CDR3 protein: CAISVATGANVLTF
CDR3 DNA: TGTGCCATCAGTGTAGCGACAGGGGCCAACGTCCTGACTTTC

J gene: TRBJ1-2
clone size: many
D gene: TRBD1
V gene: TRBV2
CDR3 protein: CASSEVGQGRGYTF
CDR3 DNA: TGTGCCAGCAGTGAGGTAGGACAGGGTAGAGGCTACACCTTC

J gene: TRBJ2-1
clone size: .
D gene: TRBD2
V gene: TRBV6-1
CDR3 protein: CASEREGQQFF
CDR3 DNA: TGTGCCAGCGAGCGGGAGGGGCAGCAGTTCTTC

J gene: TRBJ2-7
clone size: .
D gene: .
V gene: TRBV12-3/TRBV12-4
CDR3 protein: CASSLEDLGEQYF
CDR3 DNA: TGTGCCAGCAGTTTAGAGGATCTGGGCGAGCAGTACTTC

J gene: TRBJ2-1
clone size: .
D gene: .
V gene: TRBV2
CDR3 protein: CASTRDPSYNEQFF
CDR3 DNA: TGTGCCAGCACCAGGGACCCTTCCTACAATGAGCAGTTCTTC

J gene: TRBJ1-6
clone size: many
D gene: TRBD1
V gene: TRBV5-6
CDR3 protein: CASSRTGNDSPLHF
CDR3 DNA: TGTGCCAGCAGCCGGACAGGGAACGATTCACCCCTCCACTTT

J gene: TRBJ2-2
clone size: few
D gene: TRBD1
V gene: TRBV19
CDR3 protein: CASSAWDRGQTGELFF
CDR3 DNA: TGTGCCAGTAGTGCTTGGGACAGGGGGCAAACCGGGGAGCTGTTTTTT

J gene: TRBJ1-2
clone size: .
D gene: TRBD1
V gene: TRBV6-5
CDR3 protein: CASSRAPGTVNYGYTF
CDR3 DNA: TGTGCCAGCAGCAGAGCCCCCGGGACAGTGAACTATGGCTACACCTTC

J gene: TRBJ2-6
clone size: .
D gene: TRBD2
V gene: TRBV7-2
CDR3 protein: CASSSSSGTRFSGANVLTF
CDR3 DNA: TGTGCCAGCAGCTCTTCCTCCGGGACTAGGTTCTCTGGGGCCAACGTCCTGACTTTC

J gene: TRBJ2-7
clone size: few
D gene: TRBD2
V gene: TRBV10-3
CDR3 protein: CASRRDSLLAGSSYEQYF
CDR3 DNA: TGTGCCAGCAGGAGGGACAGCCTCCTAGCGGGGAGCTCCTACGAGCAGTACTTC

J gene: TRBJ2-7
clone size: .
D gene: TRBD2
V gene: TRBV29-1
CDR3 protein: CSVPGLEPLQQYF
CDR3 DNA: TGCAGCGTTCCTGGACTAGAACCCCTCCAGCAGTACTTC

J gene: TRBJ2-7
clone size: .
D gene: .
V gene: TRBV13
CDR3 protein: CASRTPGTEQYF
CDR3 DNA: TGTGCCAGCAGGACCCCGGGGACCGAGCAGTACTTC

J gene: TRBJ2-1
clone size: once
D gene: TRBD1
V gene: TRBV10-3
CDR3 protein: CAINPGRGLSDEQFF
CDR3 DNA: TGTGCCATCAACCCTGGCAGGGGGCTTAGCGATGAGCAGTTCTTC

J gene: TRBJ2-6
clone size: many
D gene: .
V gene: TRBV20-1
CDR3 protein: CSASLGLGANVLTF
CDR3 DNA: TGCAGTGCTAGTCTAGGCTTAGGGGCCAACGTCCTGACTTTC